Presented here are 22 T cell receptor beta chains from one specimen sequenced in a study of cytomegalovirus exposure and HLA in healthy donors. PCR used 60 Vbeta primers and 13 Jbeta primers. Some clones are missing from TCRdb's copy, which holds only in-frame ones; the method was immunoSEQ multiplex PCR. The sample records approximately 90,000 clones, approximately 80% being singletons. Sequencing was done on a sample of PBMCs. Receptors originate from a man aged 35-49 years in good health and CMV-seronegative.

The V gene is TRBV6-1, the J gene TRBJ1-2; D not resolved. Germline V CDR1 and CDR2: MNHNS, SASEGT. The CDR3 is 14 amino acids. V was cut by 1 base and J by 3 bases, with 9 bases left in between. In nucleotides, the CDR3 is TGTGCCAGCAGTGAAGTCTCGACATACTATGGCTACACCTTC. This gives the protein CASSEVSTYYGYTF.

This clone showed up just once. The J gene is TRBJ2-7, the V gene TRBV9; D call uncertain. In germline, CDR1 is SGDLS, CDR2 YYNGEE. This CDR3 region has 15 residues. The V end lost 0 bases, the J end lost 3 bases, and 13 bases lay between the germline ends. The CDR3 bases are TGTGCCAGCAGCGTAGGAGGTCTTACCGGCTACGAGCAGTACTTC. It translates to CASSVGGLTGYEQYF. Combining the CDR3 with reference TRBV9 and TRBJ2-7 gives the whole variable domain DSGVTQTPKHLITATGQRVTLRCSPRSGDLSVYWYQQSLDQGLQFLIQYYNGEERAKGNILERFSAQQFPDLHSELNLSSLELGDSALYFCASSVGGLTGYEQYFGPGTRLTVT.

CDR3 protein: CSVNPRQILEAFF. CDR3 nucleotides: TGCAGCGTGAATCCGAGACAGATTCTTGAAGCTTTCTTT. The chain recombines TRBV29-1 with TRBJ1-1; TRBD1 might be the D (5 bases). Germline V CDR1 and CDR2: SQVTM, ANQGSEA. Trimming left V 6 bases short and J 7 bases short, with 18 bases between. This CDR3 is built from 13 residues.

The gene calls are TRBV27 and TRBJ2-7; 13 bases are shared with TRBD2. CDR3 length: 16 amino acids. Germline CDR1 MNHEY, CDR2 SMNVEV (reference sequence). The V segment lost 2 bases and the J segment 4 bases; nucleotides outside the gene matches: 5. CDR3 sequence: CASSLRLAGGRYEQYF. As DNA, the CDR3 is TGTGCCAGCAGTTTAAGACTAGCGGGGGGTAGATACGAGCAGTACTTC.

There are a few counts of this clone. The V and J genes are TRBV25-1 and TRBJ1-1; perhaps TRBD1 as D (6 bases). CDR3 length: 15 residues. CDR1 MGHDK and CDR2 SYGVNS come from the germline V gene. V dropped 7 bases and J dropped 0 bases, with 15 bases sitting between them. The CDR3 sequence: CASKTPGHMNTEAFF. DNA of the CDR3: TGTGCCAGCAAGACCCCGGGACACATGAACACTGAAGCTTTCTTT.

For the CDR3, the DNA is TGTGCCAGCAGTCAATCGGGGGATTGGGGCAATCAGCCCCAGCATTTT. Translating gives CASSQSGDWGNQPQHF. V is TRBV27 and J is TRBJ1-5; a weak D match, TRBD1 (5 bases). CDR1 is MNHEY and CDR2 is SMNVEV in the germline V gene (reference sequence). This CDR3 contains 16 residues. V lost 5 bases to trimming and J lost 2 bases, with 16 bases between them.

The rearrangement joins TRBV28 to TRBJ1-1, with D hard to call. Germline lookup yields CDR1 MDHEN and CDR2 SYDVKM. The CDR3 runs to 15 residues. Deletions cut 7 bases from V and 0 bases from J, with 15 bases between. CDR3 loop: CASTPPPGLNTEAFF. Written as DNA, the CDR3 is TGTGCCAGCACCCCCCCACCAGGTTTGAACACTGAAGCTTTCTTT.

V is TRBV6-5 and J is TRBJ2-3; D gene ambiguous. CDR3 length equals 13 residues. Trimming removed 5 bases from V and 8 bases from J, with 14 bases in between. CDR1 is MNHEY, CDR2 SVGAGI, per germline. For the CDR3, the DNA is TGTGCCAGCAGTCCATCGGGTCAAGCTACGCAGTATTTT. Amino acid sequence: CASSPSGQATQYF.

The chain employs TRBV6-5 and TRBJ1-5; a possible D gene is TRBD1 (6 bases). This CDR3 contains 15 residues. V lost 0 bases, J lost 4 bases, and 10 bases lay in between. CDR1 is MNHEY, CDR2 SVGAGI, per germline. CDR3 residues: CASSYSVTGNQPQHF. The DNA of the CDR3 is TGTGCCAGCAGTTACTCAGTCACAGGGAATCAGCCCCAGCATTTT.

The genes are TRBV7-9 and TRBJ2-2, with 11 bases aligning to TRBD1. The CDR3 runs 17 residues. Germline V CDR1 and CDR2: SEHNR, FQNEAQ (reference sequence). Unmatched junction bases numbered 4, after V lost 0 bases and J lost 4 bases. CDR3 in amino acids: CASSLAPGTGGTGELFF. CDR3 nucleotide sequence: TGTGCCAGCAGCTTAGCTCCCGGGACAGGGGGCACCGGGGAGCTGTTTTTT. The entire variable domain, with the rest obtained from reference TRBV7-9 and TRBJ2-2, is as follows: DTGVSQNPRHKITKRGQNVTFRCDPISEHNRLYWYRQTLGQGPEFLTYFQNEAQLEKSRLLSDRFSAERPKGSFSTLEIQRTEQGDSAMYLCASSLAPGTGGTGELFFGEGSRLTVL.

This chain connects TRBV4-1 to TRBJ2-5, with 8 bases lining up with TRBD1. Germline CDR1 MGHRA, CDR2 YSYEKL. There are 15 residues in the CDR3. Trimming took 4 bases from V and 6 from J; bases not matched to a gene: 10. The CDR3 DNA follows: TGCGCCAGCAGCCGGGAAGATAGACAGGGGAAGACCCAGTACTTC. Its translation: CASSREDRQGKTQYF.

The rearrangement joins TRBV7-2 to TRBJ2-7; tentatively, D is TRBD2 (7 bases). The germline V gene encodes CDR1 SGHTA and CDR2 FQGNSA. There are 15 residues in the CDR3. Deletions cut 0 bases from V and 0 bases from J, with 9 bases between. For the CDR3, the DNA is TGTGCCAGCAGCTTAGCGGGGGGGCGCTCCTACGAGCAGTACTTC. It specifies CASSLAGGRSYEQYF.

The rearrangement uses TRBV11-3 and TRBJ2-3, with 9 bases identical to TRBD2. CDR1 is SGHNT, CDR2 YENEEA, per germline. After removal of 5 bases from V and 5 bases from J, the junction contained 11 bases not matched to a gene. This CDR3 contains 16 residues. CDR3 DNA sequence: TGTGCCAGCAGCACCCCGACTAGCGGATATGGAGATACGCAGTATTTT. Translating it yields CASSTPTSGYGDTQYF.

This sequence joins TRBV5-1 and TRBJ2-3, with 9 bases matching TRBD1. This CDR3 has 15 amino acids. Trimming removed 3 bases from V and 3 bases from J; junction bases left unmatched: 5. CDR1 SGHRS and CDR2 YFSETQ come from the germline V gene. CDR3 in amino acids: CASSWTGVETDTQYF. The DNA of the CDR3 is TGCGCCAGCAGCTGGACAGGGGTTGAGACAGATACGCAGTATTTT.

J is TRBJ2-3 and V is TRBV28, with 9 positions matching TRBD2. The length of the CDR3 is 17 residues. The J segment lost 4 bases and the V segment lost 5 bases, leaving 13 bases of the junction unmatched. The V gene's germline CDR1 is MDHEN and CDR2 SYDVKM. In DNA, the CDR3 is TGTGCCAGCAGTGGGCCCCGGGTGACTAGCGGACCAGATACGCAGTATTTT. Protein sequence: CASSGPRVTSGPDTQYF.

V and J are TRBV5-5 and TRBJ1-5, with 9 bases that match TRBD1. The CDR3 spans 16 residues. With 4 bases clipped from V and 5 bases from J, the junction kept 10 bases outside the gene matches. Per germline, CDR1 SGHKS and CDR2 YYEKEE (reference sequence). The CDR3, as DNA: TGTGCCAGCAGCCTACGGGACAGGGCTACCCATCAGCCCCAGCATTTT. Translated: CASSLRDRATHQPQHF. The full variable domain, in which reference TRBV5-5 and TRBJ1-5 provide the parts outside the CDR3, is DAGVTQSPTHLIKTRGQQVTLRCSPISGHKSVSWYQQVLGQGPQFIFQYYEKEERGRGNFPDRFSARQFPNYSSELNVNALLLGDSALYLCASSLRDRATHQPQHFGDGTRLSIL.

V and J are TRBV7-2 and TRBJ2-1, with D perhaps matching TRBD1 (7 bases). V was trimmed by 6 bases and J by 8 bases, leaving 20 bases between them. Germline V lookup: CDR1 SGHTA, CDR2 FQGNSA. There are 15 residues in the CDR3. This chain's CDR3 is CASSRRGVTFDEQFF. The CDR3 bases are TGTGCCAGCAGTCGCAGGGGGGTAACATTCGATGAGCAGTTCTTC. Together with reference TRBV7-2 and TRBJ2-1, the CDR3 gives the full variable domain: GAGVSQSPSNKVTEKGKDVELRCDPISGHTALYWYRQSLGQGLEFLIYFQGNSAPDKSGLPSDRFSAERTGGSVSTLTIQRTQQEDSAVYLCASSRRGVTFDEQFFGPGTRLTVL.

This clone was found a few times. DNA for the CDR3: TGTGCCAGCAGCCAAGGAGATAGGGGGACGAATCAGCCCCAGCATTTT. Translating gives CASSQGDRGTNQPQHF. This rearrangement joins TRBV4-2 to TRBJ1-5, with D tentatively TRBD1 (6 bases). CDR1 and CDR2 from the germline V gene are LGHNA and YNFKEQ. Trimming took 1 base from V and 4 from J, leaving 14 bases between them. The CDR3 runs 16 residues.

V is TRBV5-1 and J is TRBJ1-1, with D unclear. The CDR3 has 14 residues. Between the trimmed V and J ends, which lost 4 bases and 4 bases, there was a span of 14 bases. The germline CDR1 and CDR2 sequences are SGHRS and YFSETQ. The CDR3 nucleotides read TGCGCCAGCAGCGTGGGGAGGGCGACCACTGAAGCTTTCTTT. It translates to CASSVGRATTEAFF.

The chain employs TRBV7-6 and TRBJ2-6, with a weak D call TRBD2 (6 bases). The V gene lost 1 base and the J gene lost 0 bases, with 10 bases spanning the gap. Germline values: CDR1 SGHVS, CDR2 FNYEAQ. The CDR3 is 17 amino acids. The CDR3 sequence is CASSLEVGSSGANVLTF. In DNA, the CDR3 is TGTGCCAGCAGCTTAGAGGTCGGGAGCTCTGGGGCCAACGTCCTGACTTTC.

The chain is built from TRBV6-4 and TRBJ2-5, with D perhaps TRBD1 (5 bases). The length of the CDR3 is 15 residues. Germline CDR1 and CDR2: MRHNA and SNTAGT. Trimming removed 2 bases at V and 4 bases at J, with 14 bases between. CDR3 coding DNA: TGTGCCAGCAGTGACAGGGCAGGGCAACTAGAGACCCAGTACTTC. This translates into CASSDRAGQLETQYF.

This chain connects TRBV29-1 to TRBJ2-3; tentatively, D is TRBD1 (8 bases). The CDR3 runs 14 residues. V was clipped by 7 bases and J by 0 bases, with 14 bases between them. Per germline, CDR1 SQVTM and CDR2 ANQGSEA. The CDR3: CSARGDRSTDTQYF. CDR3 bases: TGCAGCGCCCGGGGGGACAGGAGCACAGATACGCAGTATTTT.